Here is one TCR beta chain with its context. The antigen remains undetermined. The data stem from a study of CD8 T cells in Susac syndrome. Study-wide points: The study's TCR sequencing and HLA analysis drew on a certain number of individuals. That number was acknowledged as relatively small.

Reverse transcription of about 0.5 to 1 ug RNA was performed with random hexamers. Amplification of the TCR beta CDR3 was carried out by immunoSEQ multiplex PCR, which spanned a total of 54 Vbeta and 13 Jbeta segments. TCRdb re-called the immunoSEQ multiplex PCR reads through MiXCR, storing one row per CDR3 protein. The sample has a few hundred thousand distinct CDR3 sequences, just over 90% seen once; the top ten hold less than 0.08%. In germline, CDR1 is MNHEY, CDR2 SMNVEV (reference sequence). The CDR3 covers 17 residues. V dropped 5 bases and J dropped 0; count of bases not matched to a gene: 9. The origin of this receptor is a human donor with multiple sclerosis. Sequenced input: CD4+ T cells from PBMCs. The rearrangement uses TRBV27 and TRBJ1-3; 8 nucleotides agree with TRBD1. CDR3 amino acids: CASSPQTGAVSGNTIYF. Here the CDR3 DNA reads TGTGCCAGCAGTCCTCAGACAGGGGCAGTCTCTGGAAACACCATATATTTT.